Listed below are T cell receptor beta chains from one sample, sequenced in a study of blood T cell repertoires in COVID-19. This table comes from immunoSEQ multiplex PCR, and its TCRdb copy is limited to in-frame clones, with some not included. The sample has roughly 170,000 clones, approximately 79% seen once; the top ten hold around 8%. Sequenced sample: peripheral blood. The receptors stem from a woman aged 55-69 years with COVID-19, enrolled during active disease. CDR3s include the opening cysteine and the closing phenylalanine or tryptophan.

TRBV11-2,TRBJ2-2,CASSNYAGELFF
TRBV5-5,TRBJ2-3,CASSLLGASQGGTDTQYF
TRBV7-2,TRBJ2-7,CASSSPSTGVYEQYF
TRBV5-1,TRBJ1-1,CASSLVDKNTEAFF
TRBV27,TRBJ1-1,CASSYFGDTEAFF
TRBV5-5,TRBJ2-5,CASSIGTVYQETQYF
TRBV5-1,TRBJ2-6,CASSLAVISGANVLTF
TRBV30,TRBJ2-2,CAWSLPRTSGSRELFF
TRBV2,TRBJ2-2,CASSRIRGRELFF
TRBV19,TRBJ1-6,CASSQGLTGTPLHF
TRBV27,TRBJ2-2,CASSFFGQGATGELFF
TRBV27,TRBJ2-6,CASSHSGANVLTF
TRBV7-6,TRBJ1-1,CASSRNPNMNTEAFF
TRBV19,TRBJ2-5,CATSSLGETQYF
TRBV2,TRBJ1-6,CASRQSSYNSPLHF
TRBV7-9,TRBJ2-5,CASSLLQETQYF
TRBV3-1/TRBV3-2,TRBJ2-2,CASKQGRNTGELFF
TRBV6-4,TRBJ2-2,CASSHGQGYTGELFF
TRBV6-1,TRBJ2-7,CASSEQRHSYEQYF
TRBV7-9,TRBJ2-1,CASSLAPGLAGYNEQFF
TRBV27,TRBJ1-2,CASSTGTESYTF
TRBV7-2,TRBJ1-3,CASSYTGDGNTIYF
TRBV18,TRBJ1-2,CASSPLDRMGGGYTF
TRBV21-1,TRBJ1-3,CASSKDVFPGGSGNTIYF
TRBV5-4,TRBJ2-1,CASSFPGLGYNEQFF
TRBV19,TRBJ1-2,CASSMDPLWQGSTNYGYTF
TRBV10-3,TRBJ2-3,CAMARASGGIDTQYF
TRBV5-1,TRBJ2-5,CASSLYGTSGSGGETQYF
TRBV5-1,TRBJ2-7,CASSLVPSGRNEQYF
TRBV10-3,TRBJ1-1,CAISRRELLTEAFF
TRBV28,TRBJ1-5,CASRDAGQVDQPQHF
TRBV6-6,TRBJ1-1,CASSGAEGTSFF
TRBV19,TRBJ2-3,CASSRAGGGTDTQYF
TRBV28,TRBJ2-5,CASSTGGPETQYF
TRBV6-6,TRBJ1-5,CASSVQGQNQPQHF
TRBV5-5,TRBJ1-5,CASSKDGGNQPQHF
TRBV30,TRBJ2-5,CAWSRNSGSGETQYF
TRBV5-1,TRBJ2-3,CASSPGLHQDTQYF
TRBV7-2,TRBJ2-1,CASTPGSSYNEQFF
TRBV5-1,TRBJ1-4,CASSPPGRRGGEKLFF
TRBV6-5,TRBJ2-3,CASIRPGGADTQYF
TRBV7-8,TRBJ2-1,CASSLPLTSGGYNEQFF
TRBV6-6,TRBJ1-2,CASKGGGSYGYTF
TRBV28,TRBJ1-4,CASSLEGVAEKLFF
TRBV5-1,TRBJ2-5,CASSRSIELETQYF
TRBV5-1,TRBJ1-5,CASSSTGGYEPQHF
TRBV18,TRBJ2-4,CASSTIPRTLAKNIQYF
TRBV27,TRBJ2-3,CASSFVRGTPSEDTQYF
TRBV6-1,TRBJ1-6,CASSVSSPNLGLPLHF
TRBV7-2,TRBJ2-3,CASSPPQGRTDTQYF
TRBV19,TRBJ1-1,CASSIRWGRAEAFF
TRBV15,TRBJ2-1,CATSLTTGGPSYNEQFF
TRBV29-1,TRBJ2-1,CSVDSILGNEQFF
TRBV10-3,TRBJ1-3,CAISESSRGQGFSGNTIYF
TRBV12-3/TRBV12-4,TRBJ1-1,CASRRQANTEAFF
TRBV24-1,TRBJ2-3,CATSDYPSRGSTDTQYF
TRBV28,TRBJ2-7,CASSQIGVSFYF
TRBV7-9,TRBJ1-6,CASSDGTGYGLHF
TRBV4-1,TRBJ2-7,CASSPFPSGSSYEQYF
TRBV10-3,TRBJ2-3,CAISELSPETDTQYF